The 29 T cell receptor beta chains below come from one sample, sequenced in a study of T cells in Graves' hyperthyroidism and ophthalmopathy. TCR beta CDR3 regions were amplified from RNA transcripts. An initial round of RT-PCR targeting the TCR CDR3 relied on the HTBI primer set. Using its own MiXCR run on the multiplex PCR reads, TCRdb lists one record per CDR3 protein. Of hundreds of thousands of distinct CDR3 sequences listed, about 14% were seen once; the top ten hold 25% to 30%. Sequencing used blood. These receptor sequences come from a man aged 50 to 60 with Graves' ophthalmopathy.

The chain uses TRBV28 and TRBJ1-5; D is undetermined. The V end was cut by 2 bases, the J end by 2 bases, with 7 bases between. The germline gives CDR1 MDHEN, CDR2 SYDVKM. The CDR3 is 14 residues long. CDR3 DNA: TGTGCCAGCAGTTTACAGGCAGGCAATCAGCCCCAGCATTTT. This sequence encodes CASSLQAGNQPQHF.

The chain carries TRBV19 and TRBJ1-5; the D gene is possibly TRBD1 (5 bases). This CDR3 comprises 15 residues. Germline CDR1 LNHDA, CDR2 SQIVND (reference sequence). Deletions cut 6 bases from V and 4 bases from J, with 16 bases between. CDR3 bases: TGTGCCAGTAGAGAAACAGGCTGGTCGAATCAGCCCCAGCATTTT. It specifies CASRETGWSNQPQHF.

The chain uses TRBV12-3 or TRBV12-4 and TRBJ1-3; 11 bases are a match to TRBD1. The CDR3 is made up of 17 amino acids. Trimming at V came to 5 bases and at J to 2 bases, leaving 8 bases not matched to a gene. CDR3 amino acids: CASSPGQGVLAGNTIYF. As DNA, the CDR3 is TGTGCCAGCAGTCCGGGACAGGGGGTCTTGGCTGGAAACACCATATATTTT.

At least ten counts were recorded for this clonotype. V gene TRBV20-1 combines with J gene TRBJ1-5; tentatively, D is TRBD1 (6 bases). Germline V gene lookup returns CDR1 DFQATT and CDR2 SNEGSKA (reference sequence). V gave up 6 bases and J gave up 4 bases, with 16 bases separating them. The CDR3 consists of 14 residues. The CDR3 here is CSAGRGGGNQPQHF. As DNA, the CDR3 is TGCAGTGCAGGAAGAGGGGGGGGAAATCAGCCCCAGCATTTT.

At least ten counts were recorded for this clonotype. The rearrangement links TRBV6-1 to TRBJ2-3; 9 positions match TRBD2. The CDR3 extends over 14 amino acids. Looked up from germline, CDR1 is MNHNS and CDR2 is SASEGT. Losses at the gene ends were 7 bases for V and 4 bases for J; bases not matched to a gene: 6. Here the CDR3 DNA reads TGTGCCAGCACCCCGGGACTAGCTGCAGATACGCAGTATTTT. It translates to CASTPGLAADTQYF.

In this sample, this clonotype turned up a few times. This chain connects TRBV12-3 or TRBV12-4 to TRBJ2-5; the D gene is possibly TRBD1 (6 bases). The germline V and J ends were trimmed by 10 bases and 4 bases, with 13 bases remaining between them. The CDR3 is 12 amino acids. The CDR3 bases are TGTGCCACCCGGGACACGGGAGAGACCCAGTACTTC. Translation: CATRDTGETQYF.

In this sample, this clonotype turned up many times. CDR3 in amino acids: CASSLGTGTSGRAYHEQYF. The CDR3 DNA is TGTGCCAGCAGCTTAGGCACCGGGACTAGCGGGAGGGCCTACCACGAGCAGTACTTC. This rearrangement joins TRBV11-2 to TRBJ2-7; 16 positions agree with TRBD2. Germline CDR1 SGHAT, CDR2 FQNNGV. The CDR3 length is 19 residues. V lost 1 base, J lost 5 bases, and 11 bases stayed unmatched. The whole variable domain, remainder taken from reference TRBV11-2 and TRBJ2-7, is EAGVAQSPRYKIIEKRQSVAFWCNPISGHATLYWYQQILGQGPKLLIQFQNNGVVDDSQLPKDRFSAERLKGVDSTLKIQPAKLEDSAVYLCASSLGTGTSGRAYHEQYFGPGTRLTVT.

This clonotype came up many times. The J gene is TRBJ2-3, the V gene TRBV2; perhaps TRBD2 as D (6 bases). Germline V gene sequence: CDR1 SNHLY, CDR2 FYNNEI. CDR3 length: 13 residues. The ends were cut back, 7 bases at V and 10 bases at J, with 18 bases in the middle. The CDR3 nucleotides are TGTGCCAGCAAACCGACCGGGAGCGTGCCGCAGTATTTT. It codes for CASKPTGSVPQYF.

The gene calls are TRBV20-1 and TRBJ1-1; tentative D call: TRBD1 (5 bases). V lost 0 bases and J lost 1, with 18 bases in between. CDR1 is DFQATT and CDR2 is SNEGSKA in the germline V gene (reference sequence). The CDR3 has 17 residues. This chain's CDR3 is CSARETVPGRRNTEAFF. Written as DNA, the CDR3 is TGCAGTGCTAGAGAAACCGTGCCGGGGCGGAGGAACACTGAAGCTTTCTTT.

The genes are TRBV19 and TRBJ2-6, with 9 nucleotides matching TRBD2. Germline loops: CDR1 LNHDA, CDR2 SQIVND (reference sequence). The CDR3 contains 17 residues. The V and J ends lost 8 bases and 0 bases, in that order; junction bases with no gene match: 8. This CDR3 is CASRPSSGNSGANVLTF. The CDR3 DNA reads TGTGCCAGTCGTCCTTCTAGCGGGAACTCTGGGGCCAACGTCCTGACTTTC. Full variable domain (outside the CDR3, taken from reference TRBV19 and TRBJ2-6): DGGITQSPKYLFRKEGQNVTLSCEQNLNHDAMYWYRQDPGQGLRLIYYSQIVNDFQKGDIAEGYSVSREKKESFPLTVTSAQKNPTAFYLCASRPSSGNSGANVLTFGAGSRLTVL.

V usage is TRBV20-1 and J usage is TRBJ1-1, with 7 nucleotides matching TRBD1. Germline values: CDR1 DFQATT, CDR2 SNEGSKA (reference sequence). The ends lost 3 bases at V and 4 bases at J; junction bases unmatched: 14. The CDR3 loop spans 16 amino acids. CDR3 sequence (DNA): TGCAGTGCTAGGGCCAAGGGGGCGCGGCTGGGCACTGAAGCTTTCTTT. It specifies CSARAKGARLGTEAFF.

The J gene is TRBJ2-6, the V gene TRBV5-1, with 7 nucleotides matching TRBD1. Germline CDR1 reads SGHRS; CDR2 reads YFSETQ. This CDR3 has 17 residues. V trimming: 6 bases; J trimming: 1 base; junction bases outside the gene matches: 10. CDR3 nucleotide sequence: TGCGCCAGCACCTCCGAAAGGGGGCATTCTGGGGCCAACGTCCTGACTTTC. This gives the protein CASTSERGHSGANVLTF.

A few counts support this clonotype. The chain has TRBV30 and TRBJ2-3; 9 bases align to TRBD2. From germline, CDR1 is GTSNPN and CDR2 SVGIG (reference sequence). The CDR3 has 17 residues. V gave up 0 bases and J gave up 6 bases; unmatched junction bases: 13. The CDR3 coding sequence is TGTGCCTGGAGTGTATCTTTTCAGGCGGGAGGGGAGGATACGCAGTATTTT. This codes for CAWSVSFQAGGEDTQYF.

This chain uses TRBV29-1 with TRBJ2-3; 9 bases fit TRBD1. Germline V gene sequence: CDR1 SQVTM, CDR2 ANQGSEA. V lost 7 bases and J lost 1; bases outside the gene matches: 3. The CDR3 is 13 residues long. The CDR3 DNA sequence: TGCAGCGGGACAGGGGCTGGCACAGATACGCAGTATTTT. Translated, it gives CSGTGAGTDTQYF.

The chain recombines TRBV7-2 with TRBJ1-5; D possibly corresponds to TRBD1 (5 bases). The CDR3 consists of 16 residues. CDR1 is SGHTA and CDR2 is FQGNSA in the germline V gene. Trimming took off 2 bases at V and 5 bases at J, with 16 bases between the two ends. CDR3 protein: CASSLYGGRTDQPQHF. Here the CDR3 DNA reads TGTGCCAGCAGCTTATACGGGGGTCGAACAGATCAGCCCCAGCATTTT.

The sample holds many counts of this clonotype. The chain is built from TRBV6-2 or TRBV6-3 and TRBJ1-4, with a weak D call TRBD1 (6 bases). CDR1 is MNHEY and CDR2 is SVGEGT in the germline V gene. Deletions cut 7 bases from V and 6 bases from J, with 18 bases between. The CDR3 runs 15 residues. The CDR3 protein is CASTVTGTSYEKLFF. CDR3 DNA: TGTGCCAGCACCGTTACTGGGACAAGTTATGAAAAACTGTTTTTT.

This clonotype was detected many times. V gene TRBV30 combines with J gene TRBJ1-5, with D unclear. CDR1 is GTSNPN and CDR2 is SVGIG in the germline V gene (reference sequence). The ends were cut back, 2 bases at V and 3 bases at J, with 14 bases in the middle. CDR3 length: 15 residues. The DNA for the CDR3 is TGTGCCTGGAGTACCAATCTGAATATCAATCAGCCCCAGCATTTT. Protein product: CAWSTNLNINQPQHF. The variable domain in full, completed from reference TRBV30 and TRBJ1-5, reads SQTIHQWPATLVQPVGSPLSLECTVEGTSNPNLYWYRQAAGRGLQLLFYSVGIGQISSEVPQNLSASRPQDRQFILSSKKLLLSDSGFYLCAWSTNLNINQPQHFGDGTRLSIL.

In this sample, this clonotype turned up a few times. This chain's CDR3 is CASRSGGIGELFF. The DNA of the CDR3 is TGTGCCAGTAGGTCCGGTGGGATCGGGGAGCTGTTTTTT. This sequence joins TRBV19 and TRBJ2-2; D gene uncertain. CDR1 and CDR2 (germline): LNHDA, SQIVND (reference sequence). Trimming stripped 6 bases from V and 7 bases from J, with 12 bases between. The CDR3 has 13 amino acids.

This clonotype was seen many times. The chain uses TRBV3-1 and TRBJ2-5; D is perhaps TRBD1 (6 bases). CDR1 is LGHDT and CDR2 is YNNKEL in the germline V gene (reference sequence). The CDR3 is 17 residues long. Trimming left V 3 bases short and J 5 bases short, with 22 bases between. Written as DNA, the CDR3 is TGTGCCAGCAGCCAGATATTGCATGGGGGCCCCTTGGAGACCCAGTACTTC. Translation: CASSQILHGGPLETQYF.

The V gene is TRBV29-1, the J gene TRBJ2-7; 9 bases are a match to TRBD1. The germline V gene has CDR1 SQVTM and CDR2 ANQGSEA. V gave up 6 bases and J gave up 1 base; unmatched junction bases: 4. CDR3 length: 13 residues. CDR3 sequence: CSVGDRASYEQYF. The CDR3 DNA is TGCAGCGTGGGGGACAGGGCTTCCTACGAGCAGTACTTC.

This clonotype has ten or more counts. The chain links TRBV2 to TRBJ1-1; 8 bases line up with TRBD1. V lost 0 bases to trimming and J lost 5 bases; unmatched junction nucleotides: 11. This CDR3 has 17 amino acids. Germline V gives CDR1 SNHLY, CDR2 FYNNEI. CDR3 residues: CASSEARGRGRKTEAFF. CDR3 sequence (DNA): TGTGCCAGCAGTGAAGCGAGGGGCAGGGGGCGCAAAACTGAAGCTTTCTTT. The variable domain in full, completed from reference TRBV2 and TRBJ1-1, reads EPEVTQTPSHQVTQMGQEVILRCVPISNHLYFYWYRQILGQKVEFLVSFYNNEISEKSEIFDDQFSVERPDGSNFTLKIRSTKLEDSAMYFCASSEARGRGRKTEAFFGQGTRLTVV.

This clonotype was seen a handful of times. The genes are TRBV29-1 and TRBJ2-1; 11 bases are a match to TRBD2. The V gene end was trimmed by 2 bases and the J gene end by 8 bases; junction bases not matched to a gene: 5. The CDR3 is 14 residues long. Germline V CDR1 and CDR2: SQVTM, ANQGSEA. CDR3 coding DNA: TGCAGCGTTGAAATTATTAGCGGGAGGGATGAGCAGTTCTTC. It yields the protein CSVEIISGRDEQFF.

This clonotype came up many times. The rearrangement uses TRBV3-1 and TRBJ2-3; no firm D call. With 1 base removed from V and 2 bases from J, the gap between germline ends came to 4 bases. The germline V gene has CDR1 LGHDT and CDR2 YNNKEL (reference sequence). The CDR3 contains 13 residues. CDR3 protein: CASSQVATDTQYF. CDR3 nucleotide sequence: TGTGCCAGCAGCCAAGTGGCCACAGATACGCAGTATTTT.

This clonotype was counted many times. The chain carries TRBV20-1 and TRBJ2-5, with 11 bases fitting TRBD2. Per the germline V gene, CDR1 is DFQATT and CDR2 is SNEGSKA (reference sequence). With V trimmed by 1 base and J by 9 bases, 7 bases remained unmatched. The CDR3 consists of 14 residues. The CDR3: CSARAPGLAESQYF. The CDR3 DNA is TGCAGTGCTAGAGCTCCGGGACTAGCGGAATCCCAGTACTTC.

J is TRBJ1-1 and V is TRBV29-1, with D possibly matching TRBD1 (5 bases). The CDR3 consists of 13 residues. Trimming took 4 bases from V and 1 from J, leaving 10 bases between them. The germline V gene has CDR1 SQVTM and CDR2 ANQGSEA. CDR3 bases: TGCAGCGTTGCAGAAGGGGCGAACACTGAAGCTTTCTTT. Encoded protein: CSVAEGANTEAFF.

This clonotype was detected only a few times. DNA of the CDR3: TGTGCCAGCAGCGTAGAGGGGCTCGGGCCCCAGCATTTT. This encodes CASSVEGLGPQHF. The chain recombines TRBV9 with TRBJ1-5, with D possibly TRBD1 on 5 matching bases. Germline V lookup: CDR1 SGDLS, CDR2 YYNGEE. This CDR3 comprises 13 residues. V was cut by 0 bases and J by 9 bases, with 10 bases left in between.

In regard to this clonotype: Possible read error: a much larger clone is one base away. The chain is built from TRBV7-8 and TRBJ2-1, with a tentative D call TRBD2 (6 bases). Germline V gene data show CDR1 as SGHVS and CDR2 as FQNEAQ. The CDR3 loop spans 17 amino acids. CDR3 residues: CAGSLAVRPSSYNEQFF. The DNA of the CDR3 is TGTGCCGGCAGCTTAGCGGTGCGGCCGAGCTCCTACAATGAGCAGTTCTTC. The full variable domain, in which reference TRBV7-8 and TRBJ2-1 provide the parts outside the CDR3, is GAGVSQSPRYKVAKRGQDVALRCDPISGHVSLFWYQQALGQGPEFLTYFQNEAQLDKSGLPSDRFFAERPEGSVSTLKIQRTQQEDSAVYLCAGSLAVRPSSYNEQFFGPGTRLTVL.

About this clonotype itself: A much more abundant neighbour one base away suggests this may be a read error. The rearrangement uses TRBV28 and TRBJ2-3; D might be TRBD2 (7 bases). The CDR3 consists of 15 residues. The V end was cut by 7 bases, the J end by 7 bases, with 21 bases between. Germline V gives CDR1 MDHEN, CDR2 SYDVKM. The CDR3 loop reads CASTLSGGNAYTQYF. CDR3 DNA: TGTGCCAGCACCCTATCGGGGGGCAACGCGTATACGCAGTATTTT.

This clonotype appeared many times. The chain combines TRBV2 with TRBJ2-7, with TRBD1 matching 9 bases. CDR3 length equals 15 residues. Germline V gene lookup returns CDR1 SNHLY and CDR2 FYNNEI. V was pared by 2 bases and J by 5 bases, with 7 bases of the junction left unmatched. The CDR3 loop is CASSERLGTGNEQYF. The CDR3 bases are TGTGCCAGCAGTGAACGGCTGGGGACAGGGAACGAGCAGTACTTC.